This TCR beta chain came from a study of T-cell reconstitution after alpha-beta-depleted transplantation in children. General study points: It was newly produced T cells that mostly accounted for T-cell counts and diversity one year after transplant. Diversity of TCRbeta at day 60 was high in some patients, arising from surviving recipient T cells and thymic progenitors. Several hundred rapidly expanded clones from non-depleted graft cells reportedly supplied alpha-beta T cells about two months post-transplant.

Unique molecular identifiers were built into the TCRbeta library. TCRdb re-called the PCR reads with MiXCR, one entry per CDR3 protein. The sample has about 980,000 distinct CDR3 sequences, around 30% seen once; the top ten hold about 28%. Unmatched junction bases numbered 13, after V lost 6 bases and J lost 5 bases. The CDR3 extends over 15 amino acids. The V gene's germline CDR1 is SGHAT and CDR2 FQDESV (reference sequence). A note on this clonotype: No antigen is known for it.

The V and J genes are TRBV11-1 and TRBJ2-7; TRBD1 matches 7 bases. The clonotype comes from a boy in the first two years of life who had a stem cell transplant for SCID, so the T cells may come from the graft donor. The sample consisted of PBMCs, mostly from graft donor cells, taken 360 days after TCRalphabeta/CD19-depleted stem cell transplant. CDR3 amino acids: CASRPDLGQVNEQYF. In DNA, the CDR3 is TGTGCCAGCAGGCCCGACCTCGGACAGGTCAACGAGCAGTACTTC.